What follows are 20 T cell receptor beta chains derived from one specimen sequenced in a study of blood T cells in healthy people across ages. Through a sample-barcoded 5' primer and a J-beta primer mix, a second PCR was run for roughly 6 to 12 cycles. A single record per CDR3 protein comes from TCRdb applying MiXCR to the 5' RACE reads. The data contain about 900,000 distinct CDR3 sequences, under 80% of them singletons. The sample taken for sequencing was blood. These receptors were obtained from a man aged 30 to 39 in good health.

The chain is built from TRBV20-1 and TRBJ2-1; D not certain. The germline V gene has CDR1 DFQATT and CDR2 SNEGSKA (reference sequence). With 1 base removed from V and 4 bases from J, the gap between germline ends came to 14 bases. The CDR3 sequence is 15 residues long. The CDR3 coding sequence is TGCAGTGCTAGAGTGACGGGCTACGAATACAATGAGCAGTTCTTC. Its protein product is CSARVTGYEYNEQFF.

The chain couples TRBV3-1 to TRBJ2-4, with TRBD2 as a possible D gene (7 bases). Trimming pared 5 bases from V and 13 bases from J, leaving 18 bases between. CDR3 length: 13 amino acids. Per the germline V gene, CDR1 is LGHDT and CDR2 is YNNKEL (reference sequence). CDR3: CASSGGAPPTQYF. The CDR3 DNA follows: TGTGCCAGCAGCGGGGGGGCCCCCCCTACCCAGTACTTC.

The chain uses TRBV13 and TRBJ1-4; D gene ambiguous. This CDR3 contains 15 residues. The germline V gene encodes CDR1 PRHDT and CDR2 FYEKMQ (reference sequence). V lost 5 bases and J lost 0, with 10 bases in between. The CDR3 spells CASSPSVATNEKLFF. The CDR3 DNA sequence: TGTGCCAGCAGCCCCTCAGTTGCAACTAATGAAAAACTGTTTTTT.

The rearrangement uses TRBV28 and TRBJ2-7; no clear D gene. The CDR3 totals 13 residues. V dropped 3 bases and J dropped 6 bases, with 12 bases sitting between them. Germline V gives CDR1 MDHEN, CDR2 SYDVKM. CDR3 loop: CASSFPQVGEQYF. CDR3 coding DNA: TGTGCCAGCAGTTTCCCCCAGGTGGGCGAGCAGTACTTC.

The rearrangement links TRBV27 to TRBJ2-5, with 9 bases lining up with TRBD2. The CDR3 has 17 amino acids. Germline V gene sequence: CDR1 MNHEY, CDR2 SMNVEV (reference sequence). V was clipped by 1 base and J by 4 bases; unmatched bases: 10. The CDR3 sequence: CASSLWAGGLALETQYF. DNA of the CDR3: TGTGCCAGCAGTTTATGGGCTGGGGGACTAGCACTAGAGACCCAGTACTTC.

The rearrangement joins TRBV9 to TRBJ1-1; tentatively, D is TRBD1 (5 bases). CDR1 and CDR2 from the germline V gene are SGDLS and YYNGEE. The V end lost 4 bases, the J end lost 4 bases, and 14 bases lay between the germline ends. The CDR3 is made up of 14 amino acids. The CDR3 protein is CASSLRVVGTEAFF. CDR3 sequence (DNA): TGTGCCAGCAGCCTCAGGGTAGTAGGCACTGAAGCTTTCTTT.

This clonotype was recorded a few times. This chain joins TRBV6-2 or TRBV6-3 and TRBJ2-7; tentatively, D is TRBD1 or TRBD2 (5 bases each). The germline CDR1 and CDR2 sequences are MNHEY and SVGEGT. The CDR3 is 18 residues long. V gave up 0 bases and J gave up 3 bases, with 21 bases separating them. The CDR3 region is CASSYSIEGTDLSYEQYF. CDR3 DNA: TGTGCCAGCAGTTACTCGATCGAAGGGACGGATCTTAGCTACGAGCAGTACTTC.

This chain joins TRBV25-1 and TRBJ2-7, with a weak D call TRBD1 (6 bases). Germline V gene lookup returns CDR1 MGHDK and CDR2 SYGVNS. With 8 bases removed from V and 0 bases from J, the gap between germline ends came to 14 bases. CDR3 length: 14 amino acids. CDR3 loop: CASARTESSYEQYF. In DNA form, the CDR3 reads TGTGCCAGCGCCCGGACAGAAAGCTCCTACGAGCAGTACTTC.

V and J are TRBV9 and TRBJ2-1, with D perhaps being TRBD1 or TRBD2 (5 bases each). Trimming shortened V by 0 bases and J by 3 bases, and 10 bases separated the two germline ends. CDR3 size: 15 residues. Per germline, CDR1 SGDLS and CDR2 YYNGEE. The CDR3 nucleotides read TGTGCCAGCAGCGTAGATGGGACCTACTACAATGAGCAGTTCTTC. Its translation: CASSVDGTYYNEQFF.

J is TRBJ2-4 and V is TRBV7-2; a possible D gene is TRBD2 (6 bases). Trimming took 5 bases from V and 6 from J, leaving 17 bases between them. The CDR3 has 15 amino acids. Looked up from germline, CDR1 is SGHTA and CDR2 is FQGNSA. CDR3 nucleotides: TGTGCCAGCAGCCTCGGGACTCTTGCTTTAAACATTCAGTACTTC. This gives the protein CASSLGTLALNIQYF.

The CDR3 DNA sequence: TGTGCCAGCAGTTTAGCGTACTCTCTGGCGGGGGGACTGAACAATGAGCAGTTCTTC. It is translated as CASSLAYSLAGGLNNEQFF. The gene calls are TRBV12-3 or TRBV12-4 and TRBJ2-1; 8 bases fit TRBD2. The CDR3 runs 19 residues. The ends lost 0 bases at V and 5 bases at J; junction bases unmatched: 15.

This clonotype has only a few counts. The V and J genes are TRBV3-1 and TRBJ1-6; tentatively, D is TRBD1 (5 bases). This CDR3 contains 15 residues. V shed 4 bases and J shed 8 bases, with 15 bases lying between them. The germline V gene encodes CDR1 LGHDT and CDR2 YNNKEL (reference sequence). CDR3 amino acids: CASSPGLVADSPLHF. For the CDR3, the DNA is TGTGCCAGCAGCCCGGGACTTGTGGCCGATTCACCCCTCCACTTT.

The chain has TRBV4-3 and TRBJ1-2; D not certain. The germline CDR1 and CDR2 sequences are LGHNA and YSLEER. CDR3 length: 13 amino acids. Trimming cost V 4 bases and J 2 bases, with 8 bases left between them. CDR3 nucleotide sequence: TGCGCCAGCAGCCTCCACGGGAACTATGGCTACACCTTC. It is translated as CASSLHGNYGYTF.

This chain links TRBV4-2 with TRBJ1-5; D gene uncertain. The V end was cut by 0 bases, the J end by 1 base, with 10 bases between. The CDR3 spans 16 residues. Germline V gives CDR1 LGHNA, CDR2 YNFKEQ. CDR3 region: CASSQDGHGSNQPQHF. CDR3 DNA: TGTGCCAGCAGCCAAGATGGGCACGGAAGCAATCAGCCCCAGCATTTT.

This sequence joins TRBV12-3 or TRBV12-4 and TRBJ2-5, with a tentative D call TRBD2 (5 bases). This CDR3 contains 14 residues. Trimming left V 6 bases short and J 3 bases short, with 14 bases between. CDR3 sequence reads: CASSNLGGEETQYF. CDR3 DNA sequence: TGTGCCAGCAGCAATTTAGGAGGAGAAGAGACCCAGTACTTC.

The CDR3 sequence is CAISERTENTEAFF. CDR3 bases: TGTGCCATCAGTGAGAGGACAGAGAACACTGAAGCTTTCTTT. The V and J genes are TRBV10-3 and TRBJ1-1; weak D call: TRBD1 (6 bases). The V and J ends lost 2 bases and 1 base respectively, with 8 bases between them. The CDR3 totals 14 residues. Looked up from germline, CDR1 is ENHRY and CDR2 is SYGVKD.

This chain links TRBV7-6 with TRBJ2-5; unclear D gene. From germline, CDR1 is SGHVS and CDR2 FNYEAQ. The CDR3 sequence is 15 residues long. The V end lost 2 bases, the J end lost 2 bases, and 12 bases lay between the germline ends. The CDR3 DNA is TGTGCCAGCAGCTTAAAAGGGCGCTTACAAGAGACCCAGTACTTC. The encoded protein is CASSLKGRLQETQYF.

This clonotype was detected only a few times. The chain combines TRBV20-1 with TRBJ2-7; 7 bases map to TRBD2. The CDR3 contains 14 residues. Germline assignment: CDR1 DFQATT and CDR2 SNEGSKA (reference sequence). With V trimmed by 1 base and J by 4 bases, 7 bases remained unmatched. The CDR3 reads CSARVPGGIYEQYF. CDR3 nucleotide sequence: TGCAGTGCTAGAGTCCCGGGGGGAATTTACGAGCAGTACTTC.

This clonotype was seen a few times. V is TRBV29-1 and J is TRBJ1-2; D may be TRBD1 (6 bases). V shed 4 bases and J shed 0 bases, with 9 bases lying between them. Germline values: CDR1 SQVTM, CDR2 ANQGSEA. The CDR3 has 13 residues. The CDR3 DNA reads TGCAGCGTTGTTGGGGGCTCTAACTATGGCTACACCTTC. Translated: CSVVGGSNYGYTF.

This clonotype was recorded many times. This clone may be a read error of a much larger clone one base away. The genes are TRBV9 and TRBJ2-1; D perhaps matches TRBD2 (7 bases). The J call may be mistaken, given a closer DNA end match to TRBJ2-7. Germline CDR1 reads SGDLS; CDR2 reads YYNGEE. The CDR3 loop spans 15 amino acids. The CDR3 protein is CASSLGGGSYNEQYF. As DNA, the CDR3 is TGTGCCAGCAGCCTAGGGGGGGGCTCCTACAATGAGCAGTACTTC.